This T cell receptor beta chain was sequenced in a study of blood T cell repertoires in COVID-19. The CDR3 runs 16 residues. Germline trimming cut 3 bases from V and 10 bases from J; bases unmatched to any gene: 7. Germline V gives CDR1 SGHNT, CDR2 YYREEE (reference sequence). Source study methods: Amplifying reference gene primers gave estimates of nucleated cell counts. Data came from immunoSEQ multiplex PCR; TCRdb stores just in-frame clones and leaves some out. The DNA gave D and trimming, while V, J and clone size come from that table. The sample shows 200,000 to 250,000 clones, about three quarters of them seen only once.

This chain connects TRBV5-4 to TRBJ2-1, with 16 bases that match TRBD2. This clonotype originated in a woman in her seventies with acute or convalescent COVID-19. The sample comprised peripheral blood. The CDR3 protein is CASSSGTSGREREQFF. For the CDR3, the DNA is TGTGCCAGCAGCTCGGGGACTAGCGGGAGGGAGAGGGAGCAGTTCTTC. Using reference TRBV5-4 and TRBJ2-1 for the parts outside the CDR3, the full variable domain is ETGVTQSPTHLIKTRGQQVTLRCSSQSGHNTVSWYQQALGQGPQFIFQYYREEENGRGNFPPRFSGLQFPNYSSELNVNALELDDSALYLCASSSGTSGREREQFFGPGTRLTVL.